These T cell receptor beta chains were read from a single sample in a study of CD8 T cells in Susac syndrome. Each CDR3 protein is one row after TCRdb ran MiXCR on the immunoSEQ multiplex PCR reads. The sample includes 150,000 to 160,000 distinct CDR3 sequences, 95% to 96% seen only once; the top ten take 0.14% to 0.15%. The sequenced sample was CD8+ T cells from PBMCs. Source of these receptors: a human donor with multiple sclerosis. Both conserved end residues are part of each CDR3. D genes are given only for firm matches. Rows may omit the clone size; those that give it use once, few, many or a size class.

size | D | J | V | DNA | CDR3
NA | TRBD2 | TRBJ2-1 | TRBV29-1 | TGCAGCGCGCGGGGGTTCGACAATGAGCAGTTCTTC | CSARGFDNEQFF
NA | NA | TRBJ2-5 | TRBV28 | TGTGCCAGCAGTTTATCCGGAGGGCGCCTCGGGGGAGAGACCCAGTACTTC | CASSLSGGRLGGETQYF
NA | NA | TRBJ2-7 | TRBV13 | TGTGCCAGCAGCTTAGGTACAGGGAGTCAGTACTTC | CASSLGTGSQYF
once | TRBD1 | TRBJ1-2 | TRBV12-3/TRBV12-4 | TGTGCCAGCAGTCCGGGGACAGGACTACCTTATGGCTACACCTTC | CASSPGTGLPYGYTF
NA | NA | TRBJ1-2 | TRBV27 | TGTGCCAGCAGTTCCGGATGGGGCTACACCTTC | CASSSGWGYTF
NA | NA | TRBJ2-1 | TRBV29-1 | TGCAGCGTTGAAGACGGGAAAGCTTCCCACAATGAGCAGTTCTTC | CSVEDGKASHNEQFF
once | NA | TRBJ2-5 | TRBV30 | TGTGCCTGGAGTGTATTGGGACTAGAGACCCAGTACTTC | CAWSVLGLETQYF
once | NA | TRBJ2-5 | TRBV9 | TGTGCCAGCAGCGGTATTCAGGAGCAAGAGACCCAGTACTTC | CASSGIQEQETQYF
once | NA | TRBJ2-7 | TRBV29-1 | TGCAGCGTCGCCCTGCGAGTCACCGGAGGTAACGAGCAGTACTTC | CSVALRVTGGNEQYF
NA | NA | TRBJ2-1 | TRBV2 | TGTGCCAGAGCACGAATCACAGGAAGTAGCAGGGTGAATGAGCAGTTCTTC | CARARITGSSRVNEQFF
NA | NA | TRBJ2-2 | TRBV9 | TGTGCCAGCTACCGTGAGGGCACCGGGGAGCTGTTTTTT | CASYREGTGELFF
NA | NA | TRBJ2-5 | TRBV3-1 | TGTGCCAGCAGCCTCACTGCGAGGGGTGACCAAGAGACCCAGTACTTC | CASSLTARGDQETQYF
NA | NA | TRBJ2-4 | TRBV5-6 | TGTGCCAGCGGCGAGGGTCTGGGAAACATTCAGTACTTC | CASGEGLGNIQYF
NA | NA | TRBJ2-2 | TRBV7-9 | TGTGCCAGCACCGGGCGAACCGGGGAGCTGTTTTTT | CASTGRTGELFF
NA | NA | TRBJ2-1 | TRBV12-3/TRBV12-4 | TGTGCCAGCAGTTTTCGGCGCATCACGGGGGATGAGCAGTTCTTC | CASSFRRITGDEQFF
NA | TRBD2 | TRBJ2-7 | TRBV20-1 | TGCAGTGCTGCACCGGGACTAGCGAACTACGAGCAGTACTTC | CSAAPGLANYEQYF
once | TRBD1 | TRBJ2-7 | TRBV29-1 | TGCAGCGTTTTACCGGGACAGCTTACTTCCGAGCAGTACTTC | CSVLPGQLTSEQYF
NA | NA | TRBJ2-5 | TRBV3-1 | TGTGCCAGCAGCGGCCGGGGGGCGAGCCAAGAGACCCAGTACTTC | CASSGRGASQETQYF
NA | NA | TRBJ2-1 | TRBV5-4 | TGTGCCAGCAGCTTCCGGGACAACAATGAGCAGTTCTTC | CASSFRDNNEQFF
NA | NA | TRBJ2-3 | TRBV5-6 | TGTGCCAGCAGCTCCTCGGCGACAGATACGCAGTATTTT | CASSSSATDTQYF
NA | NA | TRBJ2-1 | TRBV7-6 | TGTGCCAGCAGCTGGGAGGCGGACTCTCACAATGAGCAGTTCTTC | CASSWEADSHNEQFF
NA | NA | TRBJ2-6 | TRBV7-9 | TGTGCCAGCAGCCCCCGCCGGGGACCCGGGGCCAACGTCCTGACTTTC | CASSPRRGPGANVLTF
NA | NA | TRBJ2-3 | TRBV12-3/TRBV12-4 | TGTGCCAGCAGTTTTGCTGGGCCTCCCACAGATACGCAGTATTTT | CASSFAGPPTDTQYF